Shown below are 21 T cell receptor beta chains from a single sample sequenced in a study of blood T cells in healthy people across ages. Primers used in a second PCR of about 7 to 11 cycles were a sample-barcoded 5' primer and a J-beta primer mix. In TCRdb, the 5' RACE reads were re-called with MiXCR into one record per CDR3 protein. The repertoire holds almost 800,000 distinct CDR3 sequences, with more than 45% as singletons. The sequenced sample was blood. The receptors stem from a man aged 25 to 45 in good health.

This clonotype occurred many times. The J gene is TRBJ2-1, the V gene TRBV4-3; 13 nucleotides align to TRBD2. The CDR3 has 15 residues. CDR1 and CDR2 from the germline V gene are LGHNA and YSLEER. The J segment lost 7 bases and the V segment lost 4 bases, leaving 4 bases of the junction unmatched. Here the CDR3 DNA reads TGCGCCAGCAGCCGGACTAGCGGGAGTACTAATGAGCAGTTCTTC. Protein sequence: CASSRTSGSTNEQFF.

To note about this clonotype: One base away lies a much larger clone, so this may be a sequencing read error. The V call is TRBV28, the J call TRBJ2-5, with D possibly matching TRBD2 (6 bases). Trimming cost V 6 bases and J 4 bases, with 15 bases left between them. The CDR3 is 14 residues long. The germline CDR1 and CDR2 sequences are MDHEN and SYDVKM. The chain's CDR3 is CASRTPGDRETQYF. CDR3 nucleotide sequence: TGTGCCAGCAGGACGCCGGGGGACCGAGAGACCCAGTACTTC. The variable domain in full, with the rest retrieved from reference TRBV28 and TRBJ2-5, is DVKVTQSSRYLVKRTGEKVFLECVQDMDHENMFWYRQDPGLGLRLIYFSYDVKMKEKGDIPEGYSVSREKKERFSLILESASTNQTSMYLCASRTPGDRETQYFGPGTRLLVL.

The J gene is TRBJ1-5, the V gene TRBV7-2, with TRBD1 as a possible D gene (5 bases). Germline CDR1 SGHTA, CDR2 FQGNSA. CDR3 length: 16 amino acids. Trimming shortened V by 1 base and J by 0 bases, and 10 bases separated the two germline ends. The CDR3 DNA follows: TGTGCCAGCAGCTTAGAGACAGCGTATAGCAATCAGCCCCAGCATTTT. Its protein is CASSLETAYSNQPQHF.

V gene TRBV14 combines with J gene TRBJ2-1; no reliable D call. V was cut by 4 bases and J by 10 bases, with 23 bases left in between. Germline V gene data show CDR1 as SGHDN and CDR2 as FVKESK. This CDR3 comprises 16 residues. The CDR3 sequence is CASSRRIGSTSYEQFF. In nucleotides, the CDR3 is TGTGCCAGCAGCCGGAGAATCGGGTCTACGTCCTACGAGCAGTTCTTC. Using reference TRBV14 and TRBJ2-1 for the parts outside the CDR3, the full variable domain is EAGVTQFPSHSVIEKGQTVTLRCDPISGHDNLYWYRRVMGKEIKFLLHFVKESKQDESGMPNNRFLAERTGGTYSTLKVQPAELEDSGVYFCASSRRIGSTSYEQFFGPGTRLTVL.

The chain couples TRBV7-9 to TRBJ2-5, with TRBD1 as a possible D gene (5 bases). Looked up from germline, CDR1 is SEHNR and CDR2 is FQNEAQ (reference sequence). V dropped 5 bases and J dropped 7 bases, with 8 bases sitting between them. The CDR3 spans 11 residues. CDR3 sequence reads: CASSLQGTQYF. The CDR3, as DNA: TGTGCCAGCAGCCTCCAGGGGACCCAGTACTTC.

This clonotype has just one count. The chain recombines TRBV29-1 with TRBJ2-3, with D possibly being TRBD2 (5 bases). V was cut by 7 bases and J by 5 bases, with 10 bases left in between. The germline gives CDR1 SQVTM, CDR2 ANQGSEA. There are 11 residues in the CDR3. This CDR3 is CSGESGDTQYF. The CDR3 DNA follows: TGCAGCGGGGAGTCCGGAGATACGCAGTATTTT.

The chain combines TRBV5-1 with TRBJ2-1; D not resolved. The V end was cut by 2 bases, the J end by 5 bases, with 8 bases between. The CDR3 consists of 13 residues. Germline loops: CDR1 SGHRS, CDR2 YFSETQ. The chain's CDR3 is CASSLTPNNEQFF. The CDR3 DNA sequence: TGCGCCAGCAGCTTAACCCCCAACAATGAGCAGTTCTTC.

The genes are TRBV6-1 and TRBJ2-7; TRBD2 matches 7 bases. CDR1 is MNHNS and CDR2 is SASEGT in the germline V gene. The CDR3 covers 16 residues. V was pared by 1 base and J by 3 bases, with 9 bases of the junction left unmatched. The CDR3 nucleotides are TGTGCCAGCAGTGAAGAGCTAGCGGTTAGGTACTACGAGCAGTACTTC. It is translated as CASSEELAVRYYEQYF.

The count of this clonotype is one. V and J are TRBV29-1 and TRBJ1-2; 7 nucleotides match TRBD1. Germline assignment: CDR1 SQVTM and CDR2 ANQGSEA. The V and J ends lost 5 bases and 3 bases, in that order; junction bases with no gene match: 6. The CDR3 consists of 13 residues. The CDR3: CSVSETGYYGYTF. DNA for the CDR3: TGCAGCGTTTCGGAGACAGGGTACTATGGCTACACCTTC. The full variable domain, rest sourced from reference TRBV29-1 and TRBJ1-2, is SAVISQKPSRDICQRGTSLTIQCQVDSQVTMMFWYRQQPGQSLTLIATANQGSEATYESGFVIDKFPISRPNLTFSTLTVSNMSPEDSSIYLCSVSETGYYGYTFGSGTRLTVV.

The chain is built from TRBV20-1 and TRBJ2-3; D possibly corresponds to TRBD1 (5 bases). Germline lookup yields CDR1 DFQATT and CDR2 SNEGSKA (reference sequence). The CDR3 has 16 residues. Trimming stripped 0 bases from V and 4 bases from J, with 17 bases between. CDR3 amino acids: CSARDLTVQTPDTQYF. CDR3 nucleotides: TGCAGTGCTAGAGATCTGACAGTTCAGACCCCAGATACGCAGTATTTT.

J is TRBJ2-5 and V is TRBV18; 13 nucleotides match TRBD2. The V and J ends lost 3 bases and 5 bases, in that order; junction bases with no gene match: 9. Germline-derived CDR1 and CDR2 are KGHSH and LQKENI. This CDR3 has 17 amino acids. CDR3: CASSPGTSGTAMETQYF. As DNA, the CDR3 is TGTGCCAGCTCACCGGGGACTAGCGGGACGGCCATGGAGACCCAGTACTTC.

CDR3 nucleotides: TGTGCCAGCAGCTTGACTAGCGGGTATGGGAATGAGCAGTTCTTC. This gives the protein CASSLTSGYGNEQFF. The chain is built from TRBV5-6 and TRBJ2-1, with 9 bases identical to TRBD2. CDR1 is SGHDT, CDR2 YYEEEE, per germline. J lost 7 bases, V lost 1 base, and 6 bases had no gene match. The CDR3 runs 15 residues.

The chain uses TRBV25-1 and TRBJ2-6, with 8 bases fitting TRBD2. The germline V gene has CDR1 MGHDK and CDR2 SYGVNS. This CDR3 contains 15 residues. V lost 8 bases to trimming and J lost 0 bases; unmatched junction nucleotides: 3. The CDR3 DNA reads as TGTGCCAGCCGGGGGGGGGCCTCTGGGGCCAACGTCCTGACTTTC. The encoded protein is CASRGGASGANVLTF.

This clonotype appeared a few times. The gene calls are TRBV7-8 and TRBJ2-1; D is perhaps TRBD2 (6 bases). Germline lookup yields CDR1 SGHVS and CDR2 FQNEAQ. The V end was cut by 5 bases, the J end by 7 bases, with 27 bases between. The CDR3 is 18 amino acids. CDR3 DNA: TGTGCCAGCAGCCCCCTGGGATACCGGGGGTACTCAGGGAATGAGCAGTTCTTC. Translated, it gives CASSPLGYRGYSGNEQFF.

This clonotype was seen a few times. This chain links TRBV27 with TRBJ2-7; 7 positions agree with TRBD2. V lost 6 bases to trimming and J lost 4 bases; unmatched junction nucleotides: 12. Germline V gene data show CDR1 as MNHEY and CDR2 as SMNVEV (reference sequence). This CDR3 comprises 15 residues. CDR3 DNA sequence: TGTGCCAGCAGAGCCGGGACTATGAGCGCGTACGAGCAGTACTTC. This codes for CASRAGTMSAYEQYF.

V usage is TRBV21-1 and J usage is TRBJ2-3; the table's TRBD1 call for D was not verified on the DNA. TRBV21-1 is deemed a pseudogene. The CDR3 length is 16 residues. Here the CDR3 reads CASSTHNRGITDTQYF. The DNA of the CDR3 is TGTGCCAGCAGCACCCATAACAGGGGGATCACAGATACGCAGTATTTT.

The rearrangement links TRBV20-1 to TRBJ1-4, with 7 bases aligning to TRBD1. J gave up 6 bases and V 0 bases, and 10 bases lay outside the gene matches. The CDR3 spans 16 residues. Looked up from germline, CDR1 is DFQATT and CDR2 is SNEGSKA (reference sequence). In DNA form, the CDR3 reads TGCAGTGCTAGAGATTGGGCAGGGGGTGGGTATGAAAAACTGTTTTTT. Amino acid sequence: CSARDWAGGGYEKLFF.

The rearrangement joins TRBV4-3 to TRBJ1-4, with D tentatively TRBD1 (6 bases). The CDR3 sequence is 16 residues long. The germline V gene encodes CDR1 LGHNA and CDR2 YSLEER. Deletions cut 1 base from V and 8 bases from J, with 17 bases between. The CDR3 here is CASSQGEGGQGEKLFF. CDR3 bases: TGCGCCAGCAGCCAAGGGGAAGGGGGGCAAGGGGAAAAACTGTTTTTT.

CDR3 protein: CASSPSGFGDQPQHF. DNA of the CDR3: TGTGCCAGCAGCCCATCAGGGTTTGGGGATCAGCCCCAGCATTTT. The rearrangement links TRBV12-3 or TRBV12-4 to TRBJ1-5, with a possible D match to TRBD1 (5 bases). This CDR3 contains 15 residues. The ends were cut back, 6 bases at V and 5 bases at J, with 17 bases in the middle.

This rearrangement joins TRBV20-1 to TRBJ2-3; D might be TRBD2 (6 bases). The CDR3 consists of 15 residues. V was trimmed by 6 bases and J by 4 bases, leaving 20 bases between them. CDR1 and CDR2 from the germline V gene are DFQATT and SNEGSKA (reference sequence). The DNA of the CDR3 is TGCAGTGCCCCCCCTAGCGAGCTGGGGGCAGATACGCAGTATTTT. It specifies CSAPPSELGADTQYF.

The chain has TRBV10-3 and TRBJ2-1; 7 nucleotides agree with TRBD2. This CDR3 region has 13 residues. Looked up from germline, CDR1 is ENHRY and CDR2 is SYGVKD. V was pared by 7 bases and J by 13 bases, with 13 bases of the junction left unmatched. In DNA form, the CDR3 reads TGTGCCATCATGGAGCGGGAAAAGGAGACCCAGTTCTTC. Its protein product is CAIMEREKETQFF.